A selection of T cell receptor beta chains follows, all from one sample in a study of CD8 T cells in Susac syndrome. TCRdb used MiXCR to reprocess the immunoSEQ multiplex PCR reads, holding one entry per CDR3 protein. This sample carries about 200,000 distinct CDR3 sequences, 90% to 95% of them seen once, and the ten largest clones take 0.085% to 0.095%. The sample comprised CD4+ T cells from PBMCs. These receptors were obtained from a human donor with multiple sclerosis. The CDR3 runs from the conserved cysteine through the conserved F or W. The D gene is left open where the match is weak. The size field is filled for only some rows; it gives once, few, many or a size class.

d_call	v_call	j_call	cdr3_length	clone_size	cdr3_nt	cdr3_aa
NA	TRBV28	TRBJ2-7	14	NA	TGTGCCAGCAGTTTGGGGCGGCCTCCCTACGAGCAGTACTTC	CASSLGRPPYEQYF
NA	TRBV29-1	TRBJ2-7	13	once	TGCAGCGTGGACACCCCTAGCGCCGGCGAGCAGTACTTC	CSVDTPSAGEQYF
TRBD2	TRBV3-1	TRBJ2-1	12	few	TGTGCCAGCAGCCTTAGCGGGAGGGAGCAGTTCTTC	CASSLSGREQFF
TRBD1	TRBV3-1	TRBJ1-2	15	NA	TGTGCCAGCAGCCAGGGGACAGGTGGGAACTATGGCTACACCTTC	CASSQGTGGNYGYTF
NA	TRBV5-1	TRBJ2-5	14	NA	TGCGCCAGCAGCCAACGGGGGACGGCAGAGACCCAGTACTTC	CASSQRGTAETQYF
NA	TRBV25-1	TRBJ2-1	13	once	TGTGCCAGCAGTGAATACTACAACAATGAGCAGTTCTTC	CASSEYYNNEQFF
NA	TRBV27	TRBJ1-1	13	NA	TGTGCCAGCAGTTATCGGGAGAACACTGAAGCTTTCTTT	CASSYRENTEAFF
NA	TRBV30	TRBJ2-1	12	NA	TGTGCCTGGAGTGTACAATGGTATGAGCAGTTCTTC	CAWSVQWYEQFF
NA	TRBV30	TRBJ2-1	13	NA	TGTGCCTGGAGAGGAGGGGCCTACAATGAGCAGTTCTTC	CAWRGGAYNEQFF
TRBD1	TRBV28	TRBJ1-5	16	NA	TGTGCCAGCAGTCTAGGAGGAAGGACAGGGTATCAGCCCCAGCATTTT	CASSLGGRTGYQPQHF
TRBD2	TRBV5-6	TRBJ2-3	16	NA	TGTGCCAGCAGCTTGAGACTAGCGTACTCCACAGATACGCAGTATTTT	CASSLRLAYSTDTQYF
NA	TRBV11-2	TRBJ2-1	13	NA	TGTGCCAGCAGCTTGAGGCCCGTAGGCGAGCAGTTCTTC	CASSLRPVGEQFF
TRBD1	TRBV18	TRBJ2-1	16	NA	TGTGCCAGCTCACCACCGAAACAGGGGGCCCTCAATGAGCAGTTCTTC	CASSPPKQGALNEQFF
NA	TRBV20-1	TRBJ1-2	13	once	TGCAGTGCTTCTACCCCCGGGACATATGGCTACACCTTC	CSASTPGTYGYTF
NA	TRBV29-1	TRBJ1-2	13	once	TGCAGCGTTGGGGGCAGGGCCGGCTATGGCTACACCTTC	CSVGGRAGYGYTF
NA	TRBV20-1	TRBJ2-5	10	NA	TGCAGCACCGTTAGGGAGACCCAGTACTTC	CSTVRETQYF
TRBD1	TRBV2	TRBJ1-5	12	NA	TGTGCCAGCAATACAGGGGTACAGCCCCAGCATTTT	CASNTGVQPQHF
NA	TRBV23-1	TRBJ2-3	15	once	TGCGCCAGCAGTCCATTCCGACAGAACACAGATACGCAGTATTTT	CASSPFRQNTDTQYF
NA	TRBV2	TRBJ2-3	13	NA	TGTGCCAGCAGTGGCAGGGGAACAGATACGCAGTATTTT	CASSGRGTDTQYF
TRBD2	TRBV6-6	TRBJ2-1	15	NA	TGTGCCAGCAGTGGCCGGACTAGCGGGAGTCTTGAGCAGTTCTTC	CASSGRTSGSLEQFF
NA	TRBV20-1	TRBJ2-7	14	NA	TGCAGTGCTAGCCGAGGACTTCCCTCCTACGAGCAGTACTTC	CSASRGLPSYEQYF
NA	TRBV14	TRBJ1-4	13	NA	TGTGCCAGCAGCCAAGGCAGACAGGAAAAACTGTTTTTT	CASSQGRQEKLFF
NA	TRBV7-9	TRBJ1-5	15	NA	TGTGCCAGCAGCTTAAGGGGAGATAGCAATCAGCCCCAGCATTTT	CASSLRGDSNQPQHF
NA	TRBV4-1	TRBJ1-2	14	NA	TGCGCCAGCAGCCAAGAAAGAGCGGGAGCTGGCTACACCTTC	CASSQERAGAGYTF
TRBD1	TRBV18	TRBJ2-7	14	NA	TGTGCCAGCTCGTCCGGGACAGAGATCTACGAGCAGTACTTC	CASSSGTEIYEQYF
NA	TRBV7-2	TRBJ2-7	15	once	TGTGCCAGCAGCTTCGGGACCTTCCCGTACTACGAGCAGTACTTC	CASSFGTFPYYEQYF
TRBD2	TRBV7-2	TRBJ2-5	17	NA	TGTGCCAGCAGCCTCAATGGGGCGGGAGGGTACGGCGAGACCCAGTACTTC	CASSLNGAGGYGETQYF
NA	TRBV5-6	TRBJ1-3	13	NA	TGTGCCAGCACCTGGGCTCTTGGAAACACCATATATTTT	CASTWALGNTIYF
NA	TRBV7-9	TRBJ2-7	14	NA	TGTGCCAGCAGCTTAATATCAGGGGTCAACGAGCAGTACTTC	CASSLISGVNEQYF
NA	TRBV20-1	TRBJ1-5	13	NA	TGCAGTGCTAGAGACCAACCCAATCAGCCCCAGCATTTT	CSARDQPNQPQHF
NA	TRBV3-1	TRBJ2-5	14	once	TGTGCCAGCAGCCGACGTTCCCCAGCGGAGACCCAGTACTTC	CASSRRSPAETQYF
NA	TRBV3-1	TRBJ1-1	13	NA	TGTGCCAGCAGCAAAAGGTGGGGGACTGAAGCTTTCTTT	CASSKRWGTEAFF
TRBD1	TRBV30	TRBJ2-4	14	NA	TGTGCCTGGAGTTCATCCGGGACAGGAAACATTCAGTACTTC	CAWSSSGTGNIQYF
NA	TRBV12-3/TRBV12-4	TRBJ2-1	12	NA	TGTGCCAGCAGGCTCTCCCTCGATGAGCAGTTCTTC	CASRLSLDEQFF
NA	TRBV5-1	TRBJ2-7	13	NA	TGCGCCAGCAGCTGGGACACAGGGTACGAGCAGTACTTC	CASSWDTGYEQYF
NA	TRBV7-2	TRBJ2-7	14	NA	TGTGCCAGCAGCTTAGCCCCTCTAGGCTACGAGCAGTACTTC	CASSLAPLGYEQYF
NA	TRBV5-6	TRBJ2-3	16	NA	TGTGCCAGCAGCTTGGCTCAGGGACGGCGCACAGATACGCAGTATTTT	CASSLAQGRRTDTQYF
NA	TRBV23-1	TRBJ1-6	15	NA	TGCGCCAGCAGTCAGAGGGGCATCTATAATTCACCCCTCCACTTT	CASSQRGIYNSPLHF
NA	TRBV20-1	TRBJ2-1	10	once	TGCAGTGCTAATGGCAATGAGCAGTTCTTC	CSANGNEQFF
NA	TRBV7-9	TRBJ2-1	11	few	TGTGCCAGCAGCCCCTCTATAGAGCAGTTCTTC	CASSPSIEQFF
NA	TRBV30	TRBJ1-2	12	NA	TGTGCCTGGAGTAGGGTAAACTATGGCTACACCTTC	CAWSRVNYGYTF
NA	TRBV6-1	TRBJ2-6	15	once	TGTGCCAGCAGTGAACTGCCCTCTGGGGCCAACGTCCTGACTTTC	CASSELPSGANVLTF
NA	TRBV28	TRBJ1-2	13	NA	TGTGCCAGCAGTCCCCCCCGGGGGCATGGCTACACCTTC	CASSPPRGHGYTF
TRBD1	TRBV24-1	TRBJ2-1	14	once	TGTGCCACCAGTGATTTGGGACAGGGGAATGAGCAGTTCTTC	CATSDLGQGNEQFF
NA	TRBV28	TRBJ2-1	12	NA	TGTGCCAGCACCGCGGGCCTGAATGAGCAGTTCTTC	CASTAGLNEQFF
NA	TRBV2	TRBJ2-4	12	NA	TGTGCCAGCAGTGTTACCCAAAACATTCAGTACTTC	CASSVTQNIQYF
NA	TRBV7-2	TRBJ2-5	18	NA	TGTGCCAGCAGCCAATCTCTGTCATACAGGGCAGCCAGGGAGACCCAGTACTTC	CASSQSLSYRAARETQYF
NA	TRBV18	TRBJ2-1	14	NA	TGTGCCAGCTCGCCGGACAACTCCTACAATGAGCAGTTCTTC	CASSPDNSYNEQFF
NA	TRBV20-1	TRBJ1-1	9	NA	TGCAGTGCTGCGGGACGCCTGGTCTTT	CSAAGRLVF
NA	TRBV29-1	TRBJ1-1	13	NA	TGCAGCGTGGAGTCGGGCAGGGACACTGAAGCTTTCTTT	CSVESGRDTEAFF
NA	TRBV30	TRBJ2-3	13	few	TGTGCCTGGAACAGGGTGATGGCGGATACGCAGTATTTT	CAWNRVMADTQYF
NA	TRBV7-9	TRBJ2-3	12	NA	TGTGCCAGCAGCTTTCGGTCAGATACGCAGTATTTT	CASSFRSDTQYF
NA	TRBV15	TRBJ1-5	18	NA	TGTGCCACCAGCAGAGATAACTGGCAGCTAAATAGCAATCAGCCCCAGCATTTT	CATSRDNWQLNSNQPQHF
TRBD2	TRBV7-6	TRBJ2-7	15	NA	TGTGCCAGCAGCTCGCTAGCGGGAGATCTCTACGAGCAGTACTTC	CASSSLAGDLYEQYF
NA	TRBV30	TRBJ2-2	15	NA	TGTGCCTTTCTTAGGGCGGGGGCCAACACCGGGGAGCTGTTTTTT	CAFLRAGANTGELFF
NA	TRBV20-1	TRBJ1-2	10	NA	TGCAGTGTGGGTGGAGATGGCTACACCTTC	CSVGGDGYTF
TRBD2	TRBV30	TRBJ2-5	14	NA	TGTGCCAGAGGATCCTCCTGGGGGGGGGAGACCCAGTACTTC	CARGSSWGGETQYF
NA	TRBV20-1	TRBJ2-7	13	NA	TGCAGTGCTCCGGGATCCAACGGCTACGAGCAGTACTTC	CSAPGSNGYEQYF
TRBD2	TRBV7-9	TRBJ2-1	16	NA	TGTGCCAGCAGCTTAGCGGTTAGCGGGGGTATCGATGAGCAGTTCTTC	CASSLAVSGGIDEQFF